This entry lists 32 T cell receptor beta chains sequenced from one sample in a study of CD8+ T cells in alopecia areata. Extracted from the samples, RNA was reverse transcribed into cDNA to serve as the sequencing template. Profiling relied on immunoSEQ multiplex PCR, and the TCRdb table lists in-frame clones only, not all of them. The table has a few hundred thousand clones, 67% seen once. Sequenced material: CD4+ T cells sorted from blood, taken at week 0. The receptors come from a human donor with alopecia areata.

This clone was observed a few times. The V and J genes are TRBV5-6 and TRBJ1-5, with 10 positions matching TRBD1. Germline CDR1 is SGHDT and CDR2 is YYEEEE. J lost 0 bases, V lost 0 bases, and 3 bases had no gene match. This CDR3 contains 17 residues. The CDR3 protein is CASSLGTGGPSNQPQHF. CDR3 nucleotides: TGTGCCAGCAGCTTGGGGACAGGGGGGCCTAGCAATCAGCCCCAGCATTTT.

CDR3 amino acids: CAWSQGGTSTDTQYF. Here the CDR3 DNA reads TGTGCCTGGAGTCAAGGGGGAACAAGCACAGATACGCAGTATTTT. The chain couples TRBV30 to TRBJ2-3, with a tentative D call TRBD1 (6 bases). With 2 bases removed from V and 0 bases from J, the gap between germline ends came to 12 bases. CDR3 length: 15 residues. Looked up from germline, CDR1 is GTSNPN and CDR2 is SVGIG (reference sequence). Using reference TRBV30 and TRBJ2-3 for the parts outside the CDR3, the full variable domain is SQTIHQWPATLVQPVGSPLSLECTVEGTSNPNLYWYRQAAGRGLQLLFYSVGIGQISSEVPQNLSASRPQDRQFILSSKKLLLSDSGFYLCAWSQGGTSTDTQYFGPGTRLTVL.

CDR3 region: CASSLAQANTGELFF. DNA for the CDR3: TGCGCCAGCAGCTTGGCCCAGGCGAACACCGGGGAGCTGTTTTTT. The V and J genes are TRBV5-1 and TRBJ2-2; unclear D gene. Germline CDR1 and CDR2: SGHRS and YFSETQ. The CDR3 sequence is 15 residues long. V lost 0 bases and J 0 bases, leaving 6 bases between the germline ends.

This clone was seen just once. This chain links TRBV6-6 with TRBJ1-5; D gene uncertain. The V end lost 7 bases, the J end lost 1 base, and 8 bases lay between the germline ends. This CDR3 has 13 residues. The germline gives CDR1 MNHNY, CDR2 SVGAGI (reference sequence). The CDR3: CASMRESNQPQHF. CDR3 in DNA: TGTGCCAGCATGCGGGAGAGCAATCAGCCCCAGCATTTT.

The chain couples TRBV5-1 to TRBJ2-2; tentative D call: TRBD2 (6 bases). Germline V gene data show CDR1 as SGHRS and CDR2 as YFSETQ. The V end lost 5 bases, the J end lost 2 bases, and 10 bases lay between the germline ends. This CDR3 has 14 amino acids. The CDR3 sequence: CASRRDSNTGELFF. In DNA form, the CDR3 reads TGCGCCAGCAGGCGGGACTCTAACACCGGGGAGCTGTTTTTT.

The chain uses TRBV11-2 and TRBJ2-1; 7 nucleotides align to TRBD1. V was clipped by 3 bases and J by 5 bases; unmatched bases: 13. Germline CDR1 is SGHAT and CDR2 is FQNNGV. The CDR3 is 17 amino acids. CDR3 in DNA: TGTGCCAGCAGCTTCGCCGCACCCCGGACAGGCCACAATGAGCAGTTCTTC. It specifies CASSFAAPRTGHNEQFF.

This clone turned up a few times. V gene TRBV18 combines with J gene TRBJ2-5; the D is unclear. The CDR3 contains 13 residues. V lost 3 bases and J 4 bases, leaving 9 bases between the germline ends. Germline V gene sequence: CDR1 KGHSH, CDR2 LQKENI. CDR3 bases: TGTGCCAGCTCACCGGGCCCCGCAGAGACCCAGTACTTC. It yields the protein CASSPGPAETQYF.

This chain links TRBV10-3 with TRBJ2-7, with TRBD1 identical over 9 bases. The V gene end was trimmed by 2 bases and the J gene end by 2 bases; junction bases not matched to a gene: 1. Germline lookup yields CDR1 ENHRY and CDR2 SYGVKD. This CDR3 has 14 residues. CDR3 region: CAISEGDRAYEQYF. CDR3 sequence (DNA): TGTGCCATCAGTGAGGGGGACAGGGCCTACGAGCAGTACTTC.

As DNA, the CDR3 is TGTGCCAGTAGCCCCCTGGGCGTTAAGGGCTACACCTTC. Translating it yields CASSPLGVKGYTF. V and J are TRBV19 and TRBJ1-2; no reliable D call. The CDR3 has 13 residues. Trimming left V 6 bases short and J 8 bases short, with 16 bases between. Germline CDR1 LNHDA, CDR2 SQIVND (reference sequence). Based on the CDR3 plus reference TRBV19 and TRBJ1-2, the full variable domain is DGGITQSPKYLFRKEGQNVTLSCEQNLNHDAMYWYRQDPGQGLRLIYYSQIVNDFQKGDIAEGYSVSREKKESFPLTVTSAQKNPTAFYLCASSPLGVKGYTFGSGTRLTVV.

This chain links TRBV2 with TRBJ1-6, with TRBD1 matching over 7 bases. CDR1 is SNHLY and CDR2 is FYNNEI in the germline V gene. This CDR3 has 15 amino acids. V gave up 5 bases and J gave up 14 bases; unmatched junction bases: 15. CDR3 residues: CASSSGDSAPGALHF. The DNA for the CDR3 is TGTGCCAGCAGTAGTGGGGACAGCGCACCGGGAGCCCTCCACTTT.

The chain employs TRBV4-1 and TRBJ2-7, with D unresolved. The CDR3 consists of 14 residues. Between the trimmed V and J ends, which lost 1 base and 1 base, there was a span of 8 bases. CDR1 and CDR2 from the germline V gene are MGHRA and YSYEKL. CDR3 protein: CASSQGQASYEQYF. The CDR3 DNA follows: TGCGCCAGCAGCCAAGGGCAGGCATCCTACGAGCAGTACTTC.

This sequence joins TRBV29-1 and TRBJ2-7; a possible D gene is TRBD1 (6 bases). Germline V gives CDR1 SQVTM, CDR2 ANQGSEA. The V end was cut by 2 bases, the J end by 2 bases, with 10 bases between. This CDR3 contains 13 residues. CDR3 region: CSVELGAAYEQYF. CDR3 DNA: TGCAGCGTTGAATTGGGGGCTGCCTACGAGCAGTACTTC.

The CDR3 loop reads CASSDRVTNYGYTF. The CDR3 nucleotides are TGTGCCAGCAGCGACAGGGTGACTAACTATGGCTACACCTTC. V gene TRBV7-9 combines with J gene TRBJ1-2; 7 bases map to TRBD1. Trimming took 5 bases from V and 0 from J; bases not matched to a gene: 3. Germline V gene data show CDR1 as SEHNR and CDR2 as FQNEAQ (reference sequence). CDR3 length: 14 amino acids. The entire variable domain, with the rest obtained from reference TRBV7-9 and TRBJ1-2, is as follows: DTGVSQNPRHKITKRGQNVTFRCDPISEHNRLYWYRQTLGQGPEFLTYFQNEAQLEKSRLLSDRFSAERPKGSFSTLEIQRTEQGDSAMYLCASSDRVTNYGYTFGSGTRLTVV.

This rearrangement joins TRBV5-1 to TRBJ2-2; TRBD1 might be the D (5 bases). CDR1 and CDR2 from the germline V gene are SGHRS and YFSETQ. The CDR3 length is 14 residues. V was pared by 0 bases and J by 7 bases, with 10 bases between. The DNA of the CDR3 is TGCGCCAGCAGCTTGGGGCAGGGCGTCGGGGAGCTGTTTTTT. Residues: CASSLGQGVGELFF.

The chain is built from TRBV30 and TRBJ1-6; TRBD1 matches 7 bases. Losses at the gene ends were 2 bases for V and 7 bases for J; bases not matched to a gene: 5. Germline V gives CDR1 GTSNPN, CDR2 SVGIG (reference sequence). This CDR3 is 14 amino acids long. Here the CDR3 DNA reads TGTGCCTGGAGTCCACTGGGACAGAATTCACCCCTCCACTTT. This translates into CAWSPLGQNSPLHF.

This clone came up a few times. This chain connects TRBV15 to TRBJ1-4; D not resolved. V lost 0 bases and J 0 bases, leaving 5 bases between the germline ends. Germline values: CDR1 LNHNV, CDR2 YYDKDF (reference sequence). The CDR3 has 15 amino acids. Written as DNA, the CDR3 is TGTGCCACCAGCAGAGATGGGTCAACTAATGAAAAACTGTTTTTT. It codes for CATSRDGSTNEKLFF.

The V call is TRBV4-2, the J call TRBJ2-3; no clear D. CDR3 length: 14 amino acids. Germline CDR1 and CDR2: LGHNA and YNFKEQ. Trimming took off 0 bases at V and 5 bases at J, with 9 bases between the two ends. CDR3 bases: TGTGCCAGCAGCCAAGACCTTCCAGGAGATACGCAGTATTTT. Encoded protein: CASSQDLPGDTQYF.

V usage is TRBV30 and J usage is TRBJ1-2; TRBD1 agrees at 9 bases. CDR1 is GTSNPN and CDR2 is SVGIG in the germline V gene (reference sequence). With V trimmed by 2 bases and J by 4 bases, 5 bases remained unmatched. The CDR3 covers 14 residues. The CDR3 sequence: CAWSNRGRVYGYTF. The CDR3, as DNA: TGTGCCTGGAGTAACAGGGGGCGCGTCTATGGCTACACCTTC.

The chain joins TRBV15 to TRBJ1-1; D unresolved. CDR1 LNHNV and CDR2 YYDKDF come from the germline V gene (reference sequence). The V and J ends lost 5 bases and 1 base respectively, with 8 bases between them. This CDR3 contains 13 residues. The CDR3 sequence: CATSLGWNTEAFF. The CDR3 DNA is TGTGCCACCAGCCTGGGGTGGAACACTGAAGCTTTCTTT.

To note about this clone: Other DNA variants within this sample encode the same CDR3. This chain joins TRBV11-2 and TRBJ2-7, with TRBD1 as a possible D gene (5 bases). V was pared by 2 bases and J by 3 bases, with 5 bases between. This CDR3 region has 12 residues. Germline CDR1 is SGHAT and CDR2 is FQNNGV. The DNA of the CDR3 is TGTGCCAGCAGCTTACAGGGCTACGAGCAGTACTTC. Amino acid sequence: CASSLQGYEQYF.

This chain uses TRBV9 with TRBJ2-5; D gene uncertain. Germline CDR1 SGDLS, CDR2 YYNGEE. The CDR3 totals 15 residues. Trimming removed 2 bases at V and 3 bases at J, with 14 bases between. In DNA, the CDR3 is TGTGCCAGCAGCGTTGACCCCGAATTAAAAGAGACCCAGTACTTC. The encoded protein is CASSVDPELKETQYF.

The chain combines TRBV30 with TRBJ1-2, with 7 bases lining up with TRBD1. In germline, CDR1 is GTSNPN, CDR2 SVGIG (reference sequence). The J segment lost 6 bases and the V segment lost 2 bases, leaving 6 bases of the junction unmatched. The CDR3 contains 13 residues. CDR3 region: CAWSTTGRNGYTF. In DNA, the CDR3 is TGTGCCTGGAGTACGACAGGGCGGAATGGCTACACCTTC.

The chain recombines TRBV7-9 with TRBJ1-4; 7 bases line up with TRBD1. Germline-derived CDR1 and CDR2 are SEHNR and FQNEAQ (reference sequence). The CDR3 extends over 15 amino acids. J was trimmed by 8 bases and V by 5 bases; bases with no gene match: 11. CDR3 sequence: CASSQLGGTAEKLFF. As DNA, the CDR3 is TGTGCCAGCAGCCAACTAGGCGGGACAGCAGAAAAACTGTTTTTT. The whole variable domain, filled in from reference TRBV7-9 and TRBJ1-4, reads DTGVSQNPRHKITKRGQNVTFRCDPISEHNRLYWYRQTLGQGPEFLTYFQNEAQLEKSRLLSDRFSAERPKGSFSTLEIQRTEQGDSAMYLCASSQLGGTAEKLFFGSGTQLSVL.

With regard to this clone: This sample includes further DNA sequences coding for the same CDR3. This chain uses TRBV18 with TRBJ2-5; the D is unclear. CDR1 and CDR2 (germline): KGHSH, LQKENI. The germline V and J ends were trimmed by 3 bases and 1 base, with 6 bases remaining between them. The CDR3 is made up of 13 amino acids. The CDR3 DNA sequence: TGTGCCAGCTCACCGGGCATCCAAGAGACCCAGTACTTC. This codes for CASSPGIQETQYF.

The chain combines TRBV10-3 with TRBJ2-5; D is perhaps TRBD1 (6 bases). The length of the CDR3 is 13 residues. Per germline, CDR1 ENHRY and CDR2 SYGVKD. V lost 10 bases to trimming and J lost 5 bases, with 17 bases between them. The CDR3 loop is CATRQAAGETQYF. The CDR3 DNA follows: TGTGCCACACGACAGGCGGCTGGGGAGACCCAGTACTTC.

This chain connects TRBV27 to TRBJ2-7, with 7 bases identical to TRBD1. The CDR3 totals 15 residues. J was trimmed by 4 bases and V by 4 bases; bases with no gene match: 10. The germline gives CDR1 MNHEY, CDR2 SMNVEV (reference sequence). Here the CDR3 reads CASSSRQGPSYEQYF. The CDR3 nucleotides read TGTGCCAGCAGTTCTCGACAGGGACCGTCGTACGAGCAGTACTTC.

V is TRBV7-9 and J is TRBJ2-7; 9 bases agree with TRBD1. The CDR3 loop spans 15 amino acids. The V and J ends lost 4 bases and 4 bases, in that order; junction bases with no gene match: 8. CDR1 and CDR2 from the germline V gene are SEHNR and FQNEAQ (reference sequence). The CDR3 nucleotides read TGTGCCAGCAGCTCCCGAGGGACAGGGTCTTACGAGCAGTACTTC. Its translation: CASSSRGTGSYEQYF.

The V and J genes are TRBV29-1 and TRBJ2-3; maybe TRBD1 (5 bases). The CDR3 runs 12 residues. CDR1 and CDR2 from the germline V gene are SQVTM and ANQGSEA. The V and J ends lost 4 bases and 4 bases respectively, with 9 bases between them. The CDR3 region is CSVGRGADTQYF. The CDR3, as DNA: TGCAGCGTTGGAAGGGGTGCAGATACGCAGTATTTT.

CDR3 in amino acids: CASSPLPTGFYGYTF. In nucleotides, the CDR3 is TGTGCCAGCTCACCTCTCCCAACAGGGTTCTATGGCTACACCTTC. This chain links TRBV18 with TRBJ1-2; perhaps TRBD1 as D (6 bases). Germline lookup yields CDR1 KGHSH and CDR2 LQKENI. This CDR3 has 15 amino acids. V gave up 3 bases and J gave up 4 bases, with 15 bases separating them. The full variable domain, in which reference TRBV18 and TRBJ1-2 provide the parts outside the CDR3, is NAGVMQNPRHLVRRRGQEARLRCSPMKGHSHVYWYRQLPEEGLKFMVYLQKENIIDESGMPKERFSAEFPKEGPSILRIQQVVRGDSAAYFCASSPLPTGFYGYTFGSGTRLTVV.

This clone was seen only once. This chain connects TRBV29-1 to TRBJ2-7, with TRBD1 identical over 8 bases. Per germline, CDR1 SQVTM and CDR2 ANQGSEA. The CDR3 has 12 residues. The V segment lost 6 bases and the J segment 5 bases; nucleotides outside the gene matches: 6. The CDR3 bases are TGCAGCGTCCGACAGGGGACCCACGAGCAGTACTTC. Its protein is CSVRQGTHEQYF.

This chain joins TRBV29-1 and TRBJ2-1; TRBD1 aligns across 9 bases. The trim removed 6 bases at V and 6 bases at J, leaving 12 bases unmatched. There are 15 residues in the CDR3. Per the germline V gene, CDR1 is SQVTM and CDR2 is ANQGSEA. The CDR3 DNA sequence: TGCAGCGTCTTCCGTCGGGGACAGGGTGTCAATGAGCAGTTCTTC. Protein: CSVFRRGQGVNEQFF.

There are a few counts of this clone. The same CDR3 arises from other DNA sequences in this sample as well. The CDR3 protein is CASNLPGGTEAFF. The CDR3 nucleotides read TGTGCCAGCAACCTGCCGGGGGGGACTGAAGCTTTCTTT. The chain joins TRBV6-5 to TRBJ1-1, with a possible D match to TRBD1 (5 bases). From germline, CDR1 is MNHEY and CDR2 SVGAGI. Trimming removed 7 bases from V and 5 bases from J, with 14 bases in between. The CDR3 has 13 amino acids.